What follows are 5 T cell receptor beta chains derived from one specimen sequenced in a study of T-cell reconstitution after alpha-beta-depleted transplantation in children. The TCRbeta library was prepared with unique molecular identifiers. TCRdb re-analysed the PCR reads in MiXCR, keeping a single row per CDR3 protein. This table holds 250,000 or so distinct CDR3 sequences, around 8% found once. The sequencing used PBMCs, mostly from graft donor cells, collected 180 days after TCRalphabeta/CD19-depleted stem cell transplant. These receptors all come from a male patient younger than 18 who had a stem cell transplant for acute lymphoblastic leukemia, so the T cells may come from the graft donor.

In this sample, this clonotype turned up a few times. The J gene is TRBJ2-5, the V gene TRBV7-6; unclear D gene. The CDR3 length is 14 residues. The germline gives CDR1 SGHVS, CDR2 FNYEAQ. V was clipped by 1 base and J by 2 bases, with 8 bases between them. The CDR3: CASSLGSKQETQYF. The CDR3 DNA follows: TGTGCCAGCAGCTTAGGAAGTAAACAAGAGACCCAGTACTTC.

This chain joins TRBV2 and TRBJ2-7; 12 nucleotides agree with TRBD2. V dropped 6 bases and J dropped 2; count of bases not matched to a gene: 5. The V gene's germline CDR1 is SNHLY and CDR2 FYNNEI. This CDR3 is 15 amino acids long. CDR3 loop: CASSQTSGRTYEQYF. The CDR3 region has the DNA TGTGCCAGCAGCCAAACTAGCGGGAGGACCTACGAGCAGTACTTC.

This clonotype came up many times. V gene TRBV6-5 combines with J gene TRBJ1-1; D is uncertain. Germline V gene sequence: CDR1 MNHEY, CDR2 SVGAGI. V lost 2 bases to trimming and J lost 0 bases, with 4 bases between them. The CDR3 consists of 13 residues. The CDR3 sequence is CASSYNLNTEAFF. In DNA, the CDR3 is TGTGCCAGCAGTTACAACCTGAACACTGAAGCTTTCTTT.

This clonotype has at least ten counts. The V call is TRBV12-3 or TRBV12-4, the J call TRBJ2-1; 8 bases are a match to TRBD2. The junction had 9 bases not matched to a gene; V was cut back by 8 bases and J by 3 bases. The CDR3 runs to 15 residues. CDR3 sequence (DNA): TGTGCCAGCGGACCCGGGGGGGGGTACTACAATGAGCAGTTCTTC. Encoded protein: CASGPGGGYYNEQFF.

This clonotype was observed many times. The chain uses TRBV6-6 and TRBJ2-1; 7 nucleotides line up with TRBD1. The CDR3 length is 13 residues. Unmatched junction bases numbered 1, after V lost 2 bases and J lost 6 bases. CDR1 is MNHNY and CDR2 is SVGAGI in the germline V gene (reference sequence). The CDR3 spells CASSYRDSNEQFF. CDR3 bases: TGTGCCAGCAGTTACCGGGACAGCAATGAGCAGTTCTTC.